Each of the 8 T cell receptor beta chains below was sequenced from the same sample in a study of blood T cell repertoires in COVID-19. Profiled with immunoSEQ multiplex PCR; TCRdb holds only in-frame clones, not every one. The sample has about 43,000 clones, 87% seen once. The source material was peripheral blood. All receptors come from a man between 60 and 75 years old with active COVID-19.

J is TRBJ2-1 and V is TRBV28; TRBD2 matches at 15 bases. Germline loops: CDR1 MDHEN, CDR2 SYDVKM. V was clipped by 4 bases and J by 4 bases; unmatched bases: 11. The CDR3 has 19 amino acids. The CDR3 DNA sequence: TGTGCCAGCAGTTCCCCCCGGACTAGCGGGAGGGGCTTTTACAATGAGCAGTTCTTC. It codes for CASSSPRTSGRGFYNEQFF.

V and J are TRBV27 and TRBJ2-7, with D possibly TRBD1 on 5 matching bases. With 6 bases removed from V and 5 bases from J, the gap between germline ends came to 11 bases. CDR1 is MNHEY, CDR2 SMNVEV, per germline (reference sequence). There are 12 residues in the CDR3. CDR3 amino acids: CASSRVGNEQYF. CDR3 nucleotide sequence: TGTGCCAGCAGCAGGGTTGGGAACGAGCAGTACTTC.

The chain recombines TRBV19 with TRBJ2-2; 9 nucleotides align to TRBD2. J was trimmed by 7 bases and V by 5 bases; bases with no gene match: 14. From germline, CDR1 is LNHDA and CDR2 SQIVND (reference sequence). This CDR3 region has 17 residues. CDR3 amino acids: CASSAGGVAGEVGELFF. The CDR3 bases are TGTGCCAGTAGTGCCGGGGGGGTAGCGGGAGAGGTCGGGGAGCTGTTTTTT.

This clone was recorded a few times. This chain joins TRBV6-1 and TRBJ2-7; maybe TRBD2 (6 bases). V was pared by 1 base and J by 2 bases, with 12 bases between. The length of the CDR3 is 15 residues. Germline CDR1 MNHNS, CDR2 SASEGT. The CDR3 DNA reads TGTGCCAGCAGTGAAGAGCGGGTGCTCACCTACGAGCAGTACTTC. Its translation is CASSEERVLTYEQYF.

The chain combines TRBV7-3 with TRBJ1-1, with D possibly being TRBD1 (5 bases). The CDR3 has 12 amino acids. Trimming left V 6 bases short and J 4 bases short, with 9 bases between. Germline lookup yields CDR1 SGHTA and CDR2 FQGTGA. DNA of the CDR3: TGTGCCAGCAGAGGGCAGGGCACTGAAGCTTTCTTT. This encodes CASRGQGTEAFF.

The chain combines TRBV2 with TRBJ1-1; no clear D. Deletions cut 6 bases from V and 7 bases from J, with 12 bases between. This CDR3 contains 12 residues. Germline V gene sequence: CDR1 SNHLY, CDR2 FYNNEI. The CDR3 DNA follows: TGTGCCAGCAGCCTAGATGTGGGTGAAGCTTTCTTT. This sequence encodes CASSLDVGEAFF.

The chain recombines TRBV19 with TRBJ1-4; weak D call: TRBD1 (6 bases). Trimming pared 0 bases from V and 8 bases from J, leaving 10 bases between. CDR3 length equals 14 residues. Germline V gives CDR1 LNHDA, CDR2 SQIVND (reference sequence). CDR3 residues: CASSIDRGQEKLFF. As DNA, the CDR3 is TGTGCCAGTAGTATAGATCGAGGACAGGAAAAACTGTTTTTT.

The V gene is TRBV24-1, the J gene TRBJ2-3; possibly TRBD2 for D (6 bases). The CDR3 has 16 amino acids. Trimming took 6 bases from V and 2 from J, leaving 17 bases between them. Germline V gene sequence: CDR1 KGHDR, CDR2 SFDVKD. CDR3 residues: CATSWSLRDATDTQYF. CDR3 bases: TGTGCCACCAGTTGGAGTCTGCGGGACGCCACAGATACGCAGTATTTT.